The present TCR beta chain was sequenced within a study of blood T cell repertoires in COVID-19. Germline-derived CDR1 and CDR2 are MNHEY and SMNVEV (reference sequence). The CDR3 is made up of 15 amino acids. With 4 bases removed from V and 3 bases from J, the gap between germline ends came to 10 bases. Generated by immunoSEQ multiplex PCR, the TCRdb table keeps only in-frame clones and is missing some. The sample has approximately 28,000 clones, approximately 81% seen once. The chain links TRBV27 to TRBJ2-6; tentative D call: TRBD1 (5 bases). Source material: peripheral blood. The clonotype originates from a woman in her sixties or seventies with acute or convalescent COVID-19. DNA for the CDR3: TGTGCCAGCAGTTCACAGGCACTTGGGGCCAACGTCCTGACTTTC. As protein: CASSSQALGANVLTF.